This T cell receptor beta chain was observed in a study of T-cell reconstitution after alpha-beta-depleted transplantation in children. Study results and caveats: Among T cells one year after transplant, newly produced cells accounted for most counts and diversity. Reported findings indicate that, about two months after transplant, alpha-beta T cells came from several hundred expanded clones, which were derived from non-depleted graft cells. Surviving recipient cells, namely T cells and thymic progenitors, were the source of high day-60 TCRbeta diversity in some patients.

This clonotype turned up a few times. Its specificity is not known. The TCRbeta library was prepared with unique molecular identifiers. TCRdb redid the calling of the PCR reads with MiXCR, one entry per CDR3 protein. In the table there are 250,000 to 400,000 distinct CDR3 sequences, roughly 25% of which are singletons. With 5 bases removed from V and 2 bases from J, the gap between germline ends came to 15 bases. CDR1 is SGHTA, CDR2 FQGNSA, per germline. CDR3 length equals 15 residues. Sample: PBMCs, mostly from graft donor cells, taken 180 days after TCRalphabeta/CD19-depleted stem cell transplant. This receptor was taken from a male patient aged 10-17 years who had a stem cell transplant for acute lymphoblastic leukemia, so the T cells may come from the graft donor. This chain joins TRBV7-2 and TRBJ1-2; D is perhaps TRBD1 (6 bases). The CDR3: CASSHRGGLNYGYTF. The CDR3 DNA reads TGTGCCAGCAGCCATCGCGGGGGGCTGAACTATGGCTACACCTTC.